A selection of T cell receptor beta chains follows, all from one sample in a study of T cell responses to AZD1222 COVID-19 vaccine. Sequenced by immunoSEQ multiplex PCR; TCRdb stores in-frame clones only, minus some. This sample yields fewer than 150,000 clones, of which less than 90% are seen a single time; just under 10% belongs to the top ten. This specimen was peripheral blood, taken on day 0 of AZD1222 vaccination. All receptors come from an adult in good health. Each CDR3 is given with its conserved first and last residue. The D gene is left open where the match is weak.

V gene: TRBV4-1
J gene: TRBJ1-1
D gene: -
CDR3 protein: CASSQVNLVAFTEAFF
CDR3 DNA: TGCGCCAGCAGCCAAGTTAACCTAGTCGCATTCACTGAAGCTTTCTTT

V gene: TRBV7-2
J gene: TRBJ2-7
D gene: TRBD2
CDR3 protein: CASSKASGTYEQYF
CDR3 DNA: TGTGCCAGCAGCAAGGCTAGCGGTACCTACGAGCAGTACTTC

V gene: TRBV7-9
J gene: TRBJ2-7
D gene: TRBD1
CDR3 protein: CASSTDRSSYEQYF
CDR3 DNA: TGTGCCAGCAGCACGGACAGGAGCTCCTACGAGCAGTACTTC

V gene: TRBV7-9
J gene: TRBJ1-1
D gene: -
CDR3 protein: CASSLDRDNNEAFF
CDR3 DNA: TGTGCCAGCAGCTTAGATAGGGACAATAATGAAGCTTTCTTT

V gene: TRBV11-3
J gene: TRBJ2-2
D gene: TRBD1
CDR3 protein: CASSPVDRRFTGELFF
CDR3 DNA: TGTGCCAGCAGCCCCGTGGACAGGCGATTCACCGGGGAGCTGTTTTTT

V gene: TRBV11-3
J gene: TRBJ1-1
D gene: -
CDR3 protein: CASSLLGFQSQSRRNTEAFF
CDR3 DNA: TGTGCCAGCAGCTTATTAGGGTTTCAATCCCAATCTCGAAGGAACACTGAAGCTTTCTTT

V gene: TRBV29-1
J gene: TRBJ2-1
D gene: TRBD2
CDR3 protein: CSVEGAAGAYNEQFF
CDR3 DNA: TGCAGCGTTGAAGGTGCGGCGGGAGCCTACAATGAGCAGTTCTTC

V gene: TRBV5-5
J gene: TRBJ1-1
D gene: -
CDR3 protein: CASSFGRGRGTEAFF
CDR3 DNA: TGTGCCAGCAGCTTTGGCCGGGGCAGGGGCACTGAAGCTTTCTTT

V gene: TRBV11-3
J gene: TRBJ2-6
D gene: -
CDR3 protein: CASRDPGRMISGANVLTF
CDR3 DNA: TGTGCCAGCAGGGACCCGGGACGGATGATCTCTGGGGCCAACGTCCTGACTTTC

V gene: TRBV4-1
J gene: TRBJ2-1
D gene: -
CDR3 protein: CASSQVPRATGHDEQFF
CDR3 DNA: TGCGCCAGCAGCCAAGTCCCCCGGGCCACCGGACACGATGAGCAGTTCTTC